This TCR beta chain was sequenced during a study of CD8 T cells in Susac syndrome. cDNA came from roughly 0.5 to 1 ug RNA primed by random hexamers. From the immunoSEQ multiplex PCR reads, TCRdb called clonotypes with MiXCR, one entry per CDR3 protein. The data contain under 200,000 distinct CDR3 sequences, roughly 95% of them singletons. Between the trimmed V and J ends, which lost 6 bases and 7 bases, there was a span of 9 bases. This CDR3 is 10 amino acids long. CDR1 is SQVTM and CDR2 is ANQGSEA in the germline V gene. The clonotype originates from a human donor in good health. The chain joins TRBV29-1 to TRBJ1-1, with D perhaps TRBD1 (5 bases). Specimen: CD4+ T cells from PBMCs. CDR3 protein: CSVSGGEAFF. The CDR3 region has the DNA TGCAGCGTGAGCGGGGGTGAAGCTTTCTTT.